Listed here are 2 T cell receptor beta chains from one sample, sequenced in a study of T cell repertoires in cytomegalovirus infection (dated by TCRdb to about 2019). The instrument was an Illumina HiSeq 1500. TCRdb ran its own pipeline on the public reads, namely fastp trimming at Q25 and MiXCR clone calling, and kept in-frame beta chains. Every CDR3 protein is listed once, alongside the most common genes and DNA of its rows. The sample contains about 470,000 distinct CDR3 sequences, 40% to 50% of them found a single time. About two fifths of the sample is taken by the ten largest. Read against the paper, the sample's treatment or condition label means: in vitro stimulation with specific CMV peptide epitopes to enrich CMV-specific T cells. These TCRs are of unknown antigen specificity. The specimen comprised cultured PBMCs, sampled from culture after CMV antigen stimulation. Source of these receptors: a human donor in good health (CMV status not recorded). Some clones in this sample may be carry-over from other donors' samples.

This clonotype came up many times. This chain links TRBV7-2 with TRBJ2-1; TRBD1 might be the D (6 bases). Per the germline V gene, CDR1 is SGHTA and CDR2 is FQGNSA. The V gene lost 2 bases and the J gene lost 2 bases, with 16 bases spanning the gap. The CDR3 runs to 17 residues. This CDR3 reads CASSLPPRGITYNEQFF. Written as DNA, the CDR3 is TGTGCCAGCAGCTTACCCCCTAGGGGGATCACCTACAATGAGCAGTTCTTC.

A few counts support this clonotype. The V and J genes are TRBV5-5 and TRBJ2-7; 7 bases fit TRBD1. CDR1 and CDR2 from the germline V gene are SGHKS and YYEKEE (reference sequence). This CDR3 comprises 13 residues. V shed 3 bases, J shed 2 bases, and the junction held 2 bases outside the gene matches. The DNA for the CDR3 is TGTGCCAGCAGCTACCAGGGGGCCTACGAGCAGTACTTC. It specifies CASSYQGAYEQYF. Based on the CDR3 plus reference TRBV5-5 and TRBJ2-7, the full variable domain is DAGVTQSPTHLIKTRGQQVTLRCSPISGHKSVSWYQQVLGQGPQFIFQYYEKEERGRGNFPDRFSARQFPNYSSELNVNALLLGDSALYLCASSYQGAYEQYFGPGTRLTVT.